This T cell receptor beta chain was captured in a study of T cell responses to AZD1222 COVID-19 vaccine. General study points: Spike as a whole was targeted by vaccine-associated CD4 TCRs, dominant at 160-218 and 743-854. Possibly, clonal diversity was underestimated; donors were largely white British and included more females. Sampling that yielded the repertoires occurred only after the peak T cell response. Only a handful of AZD1222 recipients, roughly six in all, had baseline seropositivity.

V lost 4 bases and J lost 6, with 12 bases in between. The CDR3 runs to 13 residues. This table comes from immunoSEQ multiplex PCR, and its TCRdb copy is limited to in-frame clones, with some not included. The sample carries roughly 150,000 clones, roughly nine tenths recorded once. There are a few counts of this clone. The target antigen is unknown. The sequence was collected from an adult in good health. This material consisted of peripheral blood, taken on day 0 of AZD1222 vaccination. The gene calls are TRBV12-3 or TRBV12-4 and TRBJ1-1; the D is unclear. The CDR3 reads CASSSWSGAEAFF. DNA of the CDR3: TGTGCCAGCAGTTCGTGGTCCGGGGCTGAAGCTTTCTTT.